This T cell receptor beta chain is from a study of shared clonotypes between healthy human individuals. Findings and caveats of the study: Tissues were not sampled, only blood, and their repertoires likely differ. Among donors, sharing of clonotypes was expected to be affected by sequencing depth.

Each sorted subset replicate got 200 ng genomic DNA, 25,000 to 35,000 genomes. As processed by the authors: Filtering differed since immunoSEQ provided only junctions, with no quality scores. Repertoires were generated with immunoSEQ multiplex PCR, while TCRdb's copy carries only in-frame clones and drops some. V and J calls and clone size are as listed in that table; D and trimming were resolved from the DNA. The sample includes more than 2 million clones, roughly 93% of them seen just once. CD8 cells classed as naive were CD45RO-negative and positively selected for CCR7, excluding terminally differentiated effector memory CD45RA+ cells. As to this clone: What it binds is unknown.

The junction had 9 bases not matched to a gene; V was cut back by 0 bases and J by 2 bases. This CDR3 region has 18 residues. Germline CDR1 is WSHSY and CDR2 is SAAADI. The chain has TRBV10-2 and TRBJ2-5; 10 nucleotides align to TRBD2. Sequencing input: naive CD8+ T cells from PBMCs. The clonotype was recovered from a man younger than 35 in good health. Some clones in this sample may be carry-over from other donors' samples. CDR3 sequence: CASSESKASGRRQETQYF. CDR3 nucleotide sequence: TGCGCCAGCAGTGAGTCGAAGGCTAGCGGGAGAAGACAAGAGACCCAGTACTTC.